The clone carrying this T cell receptor beta chain was recorded a few times. The sample comes from a study of blood T cell repertoires in COVID-19. For the study at large: Acute and convalescent COVID-19 specimens originated in the United States, Italy and Spain.

Trimming cost V 6 bases and J 4 bases; bases outside gene matches: 6. The CDR3 has 14 amino acids. Germline values: CDR1 KGHSH, CDR2 LQKENI. The authors' processing: Cell counts per sample came from amplifying reference gene primers. Assay: immunoSEQ multiplex PCR; the TCRdb copy retains only in-frame clones and omits some. Clonal size and the V and J genes are those of that table, whereas D and trimming came from the DNA. Of under 140,000 clones listed, 88% are singletons. The source is a woman in her forties or fifties with acute or convalescent COVID-19. Specimen: peripheral blood. V gene TRBV18 combines with J gene TRBJ2-5, with 9 bases matching TRBD2. This CDR3 is CASSEAGGLETQYF. The DNA for the CDR3 is TGTGCCAGCTCGGAAGCGGGAGGTCTAGAGACCCAGTACTTC.